One and the same sample provided the 30 T cell receptor beta chains below, sequenced in a study of radiotherapy plus CTLA-4 blockade in lung cancer. Assay used: immunoSEQ multiplex PCR; TCRdb lists only in-frame clones, some missing. Altogether 80,000 or so clones are present, 60% to 85% being singletons, with the ten largest covering 3.5% to 4.5%. The specimen comprised peripheral blood, sampled from a patient treated with radiotherapy plus ipilimumab. The receptors were sampled from a human donor with non-small cell lung cancer who had a partial response to radiotherapy plus ipilimumab. Some clones in this sample may be carry-over from other donors' samples.

V and J are TRBV15 and TRBJ1-5, with a tentative D call TRBD1 (6 bases). Per the germline V gene, CDR1 is LNHNV and CDR2 is YYDKDF (reference sequence). V was trimmed by 0 bases and J by 2 bases, leaving 8 bases between them. The CDR3 has 15 residues. The CDR3 loop is CATSREGAGNQPQHF. In DNA, the CDR3 is TGTGCCACCAGCAGAGAGGGGGCTGGCAATCAGCCCCAGCATTTT.

This clone was recorded many times. The V call is TRBV10-3, the J call TRBJ1-3; 7 bases align to TRBD1. J gave up 3 bases and V 8 bases, and 4 bases lay outside the gene matches. Germline CDR1 and CDR2: ENHRY and SYGVKD. The CDR3 runs 13 residues. The CDR3 loop reads CAIEGAGGNTIYF. Written as DNA, the CDR3 is TGTGCCATCGAGGGGGCTGGTGGAAACACCATATATTTT.

CDR3 in DNA: TGTGCCAGCAGTTTTCGACGTCAGGGGTTGGAGACCCAGTACTTC. Its translation is CASSFRRQGLETQYF. This chain connects TRBV27 to TRBJ2-5; maybe TRBD1 (6 bases). Germline V gene data show CDR1 as MNHEY and CDR2 as SMNVEV (reference sequence). V gave up 3 bases and J gave up 5 bases, with 16 bases separating them. The CDR3 consists of 15 residues.

The chain joins TRBV5-1 to TRBJ1-3, with TRBD1 matching 7 bases. Germline V gene sequence: CDR1 SGHRS, CDR2 YFSETQ. Trimming removed 5 bases from V and 1 base from J; junction bases left unmatched: 3. This CDR3 comprises 14 residues. CDR3 DNA sequence: TGCGCCAGCAGTTCCAGGGGGTCTGGAAACACCATATATTTT. Encoded protein: CASSSRGSGNTIYF. The entire variable domain, with the rest obtained from reference TRBV5-1 and TRBJ1-3, is as follows: KAGVTQTPRYLIKTRGQQVTLSCSPISGHRSVSWYQQTPGQGLQFLFEYFSETQRNKGNFPGRFSGRQFSNSRSEMNVSTLELGDSALYLCASSSRGSGNTIYFGEGSWLTVV.

The chain couples TRBV28 to TRBJ2-3; perhaps TRBD1 as D (6 bases). V lost 10 bases, J lost 2 bases, and 19 bases lay in between. The CDR3 covers 15 residues. Germline-derived CDR1 and CDR2 are MDHEN and SYDVKM. The CDR3 reads CATDATTGTTDTQYF. DNA of the CDR3: TGTGCCACCGATGCTACCACAGGGACCACAGATACGCAGTATTTT.

This rearrangement joins TRBV7-9 to TRBJ1-6, with D possibly being TRBD1 (6 bases). V was shortened by 2 bases and J by 7 bases, with 12 bases between the two germline ends. Looked up from germline, CDR1 is SEHNR and CDR2 is FQNEAQ (reference sequence). The CDR3 length is 15 residues. For the CDR3, the DNA is TGTGCCAGCAGCTTAACTGGACAGAGCAATTCACCCCTCCACTTT. It specifies CASSLTGQSNSPLHF.

The rearrangement joins TRBV2 to TRBJ2-1, with 11 bases fitting TRBD2. The CDR3 spans 15 residues. With V trimmed by 6 bases and J by 6 bases, 7 bases remained unmatched. Germline CDR1 reads SNHLY; CDR2 reads FYNNEI. This CDR3 is CASRAGTSGFNEQFF. CDR3 nucleotides: TGTGCCAGCAGAGCCGGGACTAGCGGCTTCAATGAGCAGTTCTTC.

This rearrangement joins TRBV21-1 to TRBJ2-6; the D call TRBD1 from the table was never checked on the DNA. TRBV21-1 is given as a pseudogene. The CDR3 length is 20 residues. The CDR3 nucleotides are TGTGCCAGCCCGAGCGCCGCCTGGGACAGGACCAGCTCTGGGGCCAACGTCCTGACTTTC. As protein: CASPSAAWDRTSSGANVLTF.

This clone came up a few times. The rearrangement uses TRBV7-7 and TRBJ2-7; 15 nucleotides line up with TRBD2. In germline, CDR1 is SSHAT, CDR2 FNYEAQ (reference sequence). This CDR3 comprises 14 residues. Trimming at V came to 5 bases and at J to 7 bases, leaving 3 bases not matched to a gene. In DNA, the CDR3 is TGTGCCAGCAGCCCCGGGACTAGCGGGGGGGAGCAGTACTTC. Protein sequence: CASSPGTSGGEQYF.

The DNA for the CDR3 is TGTGCCAGTAGTATCCCCGGGACAGGGAATGAAAAACTGTTTTTT. Encoded protein: CASSIPGTGNEKLFF. The chain employs TRBV19 and TRBJ1-4, with 9 bases fitting TRBD1. The CDR3 has 15 amino acids. V was clipped by 3 bases and J by 5 bases; unmatched bases: 4. Germline CDR1 and CDR2: LNHDA and SQIVND (reference sequence).

The rearrangement links TRBV9 to TRBJ2-7; 10 bases are a match to TRBD1. CDR1 SGDLS and CDR2 YYNGEE come from the germline V gene. V lost 3 bases and J lost 2; bases outside the gene matches: 2. The CDR3 has 14 amino acids. CDR3 sequence: CASSAGQGTYEQYF. The CDR3 coding sequence is TGTGCCAGCAGCGCGGGACAGGGGACCTACGAGCAGTACTTC.

V gene TRBV30 combines with J gene TRBJ1-1; tentatively, D is TRBD1 (5 bases). Germline V gene sequence: CDR1 GTSNPN, CDR2 SVGIG (reference sequence). The CDR3 totals 20 residues. V was pared by 2 bases and J by 0 bases, with 28 bases between. The CDR3 spells CAWSHSPPWQTDIMNTEAFF. In nucleotides, the CDR3 is TGTGCCTGGAGTCATTCCCCACCTTGGCAGACAGACATCATGAACACTGAAGCTTTCTTT.

This chain connects TRBV7-9 to TRBJ2-2; 12 bases align to TRBD2. The CDR3 runs to 17 residues. Trimming cost V 3 bases and J 7 bases; bases outside gene matches: 9. Per germline, CDR1 SEHNR and CDR2 FQNEAQ (reference sequence). CDR3 in DNA: TGTGCCAGCAGCTTTTCGCTAGCGGGAGGGTCTGGCGGGGAGCTGTTTTTT. Translation gives CASSFSLAGGSGGELFF.

By share, this clone ranks as medium-sized (0.01 to 0.1%). V usage is TRBV28 and J usage is TRBJ2-7, with D tentatively TRBD2 (5 bases). This CDR3 has 16 amino acids. V shed 6 bases and J shed 2 bases, with 20 bases lying between them. Germline assignment: CDR1 MDHEN and CDR2 SYDVKM. CDR3 protein: CASSQERFSWAYEQYF. CDR3 in DNA: TGTGCCAGCAGCCAAGAGCGGTTCAGCTGGGCCTACGAGCAGTACTTC.

The CDR3 sequence: CASSYGRSPAGELFF. The CDR3 DNA reads as TGTGCCAGCAGCTACGGGAGATCCCCCGCAGGGGAGCTGTTTTTT. V and J are TRBV6-5 and TRBJ2-2; D is possibly TRBD2 (6 bases). CDR3 length equals 15 residues. The germline V and J ends were trimmed by 6 bases and 8 bases, with 19 bases remaining between them. Germline V lookup: CDR1 MNHEY, CDR2 SVGAGI.

The gene calls are TRBV2 and TRBJ1-2; 8 bases fit TRBD1. The CDR3 length is 15 residues. With V trimmed by 0 bases and J by 8 bases, 8 bases remained unmatched. Germline V gene sequence: CDR1 SNHLY, CDR2 FYNNEI. The CDR3, as DNA: TGTGCCAGCAGTGAAGCTAGGACAGGGTTAGGAGGCTACACCTTC. Encoded protein: CASSEARTGLGGYTF.

The chain uses TRBV6-1 and TRBJ1-2; D might be TRBD1 (6 bases). Trimming stripped 5 bases from V and 0 bases from J, with 7 bases between. Germline CDR1 reads MNHNS; CDR2 reads SASEGT. The CDR3 has 13 amino acids. CDR3 nucleotide sequence: TGTGCCAGCAGTCCAGGGGCTAACTATGGCTACACCTTC. Its translation is CASSPGANYGYTF.

The V and J genes are TRBV11-2 and TRBJ1-4, with 12 positions matching TRBD1. This CDR3 has 17 residues. J was trimmed by 8 bases and V by 3 bases; bases with no gene match: 10. Per germline, CDR1 SGHAT and CDR2 FQNNGV. The CDR3 region has the DNA TGTGCCAGCAGCTTCTCAGCGGGACAGGGGGCAGAGGAAAAACTGTTTTTT. Its translation is CASSFSAGQGAEEKLFF.

V usage is TRBV2 and J usage is TRBJ1-1; TRBD1 might be the D (5 bases). In germline, CDR1 is SNHLY, CDR2 FYNNEI. CDR3 length: 12 residues. V lost 7 bases to trimming and J lost 10 bases, with 16 bases between them. The CDR3 loop reads CASNFQGRGAFF. Written as DNA, the CDR3 is TGTGCCAGCAATTTCCAGGGAAGAGGAGCTTTCTTT.

The rearrangement links TRBV15 to TRBJ2-2; tentative D call: TRBD2 (7 bases). CDR3 length: 16 residues. The germline V and J ends were trimmed by 3 bases and 8 bases, with 19 bases remaining between them. CDR1 and CDR2 from the germline V gene are LNHNV and YYDKDF (reference sequence). This chain's CDR3 is CATSRGRGPDGGELFF. In DNA, the CDR3 is TGTGCCACCAGCAGGGGGCGGGGGCCGGATGGAGGGGAGCTGTTTTTT.

This rearrangement joins TRBV6-1 to TRBJ2-5, with D tentatively TRBD2 (5 bases). CDR3 length: 16 residues. V lost 4 bases and J lost 0, with 15 bases in between. Germline values: CDR1 MNHNS, CDR2 SASEGT. CDR3 in amino acids: CASSGGPGVNQETQYF. CDR3 DNA: TGTGCCAGCAGTGGCGGGCCTGGGGTAAACCAAGAGACCCAGTACTTC.

The chain recombines TRBV28 with TRBJ2-7, with TRBD1 identical over 7 bases. The germline V gene has CDR1 MDHEN and CDR2 SYDVKM. The CDR3 has 15 amino acids. V lost 3 bases to trimming and J lost 2 bases; unmatched junction nucleotides: 7. The CDR3 nucleotides are TGTGCCAGCAGTTTGCCCGGGACAGAAGCCTACGAGCAGTACTTC. Its protein is CASSLPGTEAYEQYF.

The chain is built from TRBV7-9 and TRBJ2-7; possible D gene TRBD2, 6 bases. With 11 bases removed from V and 0 bases from J, the gap between germline ends came to 14 bases. Germline V gene sequence: CDR1 SEHNR, CDR2 FQNEAQ (reference sequence). This CDR3 is built from 13 residues. The CDR3: CAGGDWSSYEQYF. For the CDR3, the DNA is TGTGCCGGCGGGGACTGGAGCTCCTACGAGCAGTACTTC.

As regards this clone: This specimen includes other DNA sequences encoding the same CDR3. The gene calls are TRBV5-1 and TRBJ2-5; 7 bases agree with TRBD1. The CDR3 runs 16 residues. The junction had 7 bases not matched to a gene; V was cut back by 1 base and J by 1 base. The germline V gene encodes CDR1 SGHRS and CDR2 YFSETQ. CDR3 residues: CASSLIGQASQETQYF. DNA for the CDR3: TGCGCCAGCAGCTTGATAGGACAGGCCAGCCAAGAGACCCAGTACTTC.

The chain carries TRBV7-2 and TRBJ2-3; 7 nucleotides match TRBD1. Germline V gene lookup returns CDR1 SGHTA and CDR2 FQGNSA. V lost 5 bases to trimming and J lost 3 bases; unmatched junction nucleotides: 5. The CDR3 length is 14 residues. For the CDR3, the DNA is TGTGCCAGCAGCACCGCGACAGGGACAGATACGCAGTATTTT. This translates into CASSTATGTDTQYF.

The chain is built from TRBV7-2 and TRBJ2-2; 8 bases agree with TRBD1. Unmatched junction bases numbered 5, after V lost 5 bases and J lost 0 bases. CDR1 is SGHTA, CDR2 FQGNSA, per germline. CDR3 length: 16 amino acids. The CDR3 coding sequence is TGTGCCAGCAGCACGGACAGGGTCCCGAACACCGGGGAGCTGTTTTTT. Amino acid sequence: CASSTDRVPNTGELFF.

This clone appeared a single time. The CDR3, as DNA: TGTGCCAGCAGCAACCTCCTAGCGGGATTACACAATGAGCAGTTCTTC. Translation: CASSNLLAGLHNEQFF. This rearrangement joins TRBV11-1 to TRBJ2-1; TRBD2 matches 9 bases. The trim removed 5 bases at V and 5 bases at J, leaving 10 bases unmatched. Germline lookup yields CDR1 SGHAT and CDR2 FQDESV (reference sequence). This CDR3 contains 16 residues.

The chain combines TRBV5-1 with TRBJ2-3; 8 bases are a match to TRBD2. This CDR3 comprises 16 residues. V dropped 0 bases and J dropped 3; count of bases not matched to a gene: 6. CDR1 SGHRS and CDR2 YFSETQ come from the germline V gene. CDR3 sequence: CASSLGPGGITDTQYF. For the CDR3, the DNA is TGCGCCAGCAGCTTGGGTCCGGGAGGGATAACAGATACGCAGTATTTT.

The rearrangement uses TRBV4-1 and TRBJ1-1; 9 bases agree with TRBD1. Germline CDR1 reads MGHRA; CDR2 reads YSYEKL. The junction had 13 bases not matched to a gene; V was cut back by 3 bases and J by 8 bases. CDR3 length equals 16 residues. In DNA form, the CDR3 reads TGCGCCAGCAGCCATACCACAGGGGGGACAGGGAAAGAAGCTTTCTTT. Its protein product is CASSHTTGGTGKEAFF.

The CDR3: CASSVQGNQPQHF. The DNA of the CDR3 is TGTGCCAGCAGCGTACAGGGAAATCAGCCCCAGCATTTT. V is TRBV7-2 and J is TRBJ1-5, with D maybe TRBD1 (6 bases). With 5 bases removed from V and 4 bases from J, the gap between germline ends came to 9 bases. CDR1 is SGHTA, CDR2 FQGNSA, per germline. This CDR3 spans 13 amino acids.